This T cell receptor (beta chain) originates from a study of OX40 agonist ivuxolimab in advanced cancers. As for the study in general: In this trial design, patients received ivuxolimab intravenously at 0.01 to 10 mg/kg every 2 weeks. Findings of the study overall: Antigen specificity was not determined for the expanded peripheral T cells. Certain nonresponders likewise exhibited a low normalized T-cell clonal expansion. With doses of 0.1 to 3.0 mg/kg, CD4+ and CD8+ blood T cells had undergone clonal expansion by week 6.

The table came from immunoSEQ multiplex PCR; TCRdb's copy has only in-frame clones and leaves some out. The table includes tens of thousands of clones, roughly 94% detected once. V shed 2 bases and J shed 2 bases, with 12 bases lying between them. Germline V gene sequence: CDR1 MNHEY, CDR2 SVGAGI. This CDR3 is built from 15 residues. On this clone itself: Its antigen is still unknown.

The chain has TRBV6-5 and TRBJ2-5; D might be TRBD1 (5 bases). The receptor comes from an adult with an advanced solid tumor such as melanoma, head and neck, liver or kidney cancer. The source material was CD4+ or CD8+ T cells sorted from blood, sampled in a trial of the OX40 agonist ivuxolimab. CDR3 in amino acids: CASSYTRERQETQYF. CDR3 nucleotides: TGTGCCAGCAGTTACACCAGGGAACGGCAAGAGACCCAGTACTTC.